Presented here are 5 T cell receptor beta chains from one specimen sequenced in a study of shared clonotypes between healthy human individuals. Data came from immunoSEQ multiplex PCR; TCRdb stores just in-frame clones and leaves some out. The table has some 470,000 clones, about three quarters seen once. Sequences were obtained from PBMCs. The receptors come from a woman in her forties in good health. Some clones in this sample may be carry-over from other donors' samples.

This clone has a handful of counts. A junction boundary mismatches the germline segment, possibly from a read error. The rearrangement joins TRBV6-1 to TRBJ1-6; D is unresolved. The CDR3 covers 14 residues. Per germline, CDR1 MNHNS and CDR2 SASEGT. Here the CDR3 reads CASSCEAGGSPLHF. The CDR3 DNA reads TGCGCCAGCAGTTGCGAGGCAGGCGGTTCACCCCTCCACTTT.

Details on this clone: Since a much larger clone is just one base distant, this may be a read error. J is TRBJ2-7 and V is TRBV7-2; D is ambiguous. Germline-derived CDR1 and CDR2 are SGHTA and FQGNSA. Trimming removed 4 bases from V and 4 bases from J, with 5 bases in between. The CDR3 sequence is 11 residues long. The CDR3 DNA reads TGTGCCAGCAGCTGGGGTTACGAGCAGTACTTC. Its translation is CASSWGYEQYF.

The chain is built from TRBV19 and TRBJ2-7, with D perhaps matching TRBD1 (5 bases). V dropped 3 bases and J dropped 3 bases, with 15 bases sitting between them. The CDR3 spans 15 residues. CDR1 and CDR2 (germline): LNHDA, SQIVND (reference sequence). The CDR3 is CASSIFQGPNYEQYF. CDR3 DNA sequence: TGTGCCAGTAGTATTTTCCAGGGTCCTAACTACGAGCAGTACTTC.

This chain links TRBV7-3 with TRBJ2-7; D is possibly TRBD2 (6 bases). This CDR3 has 13 amino acids. Germline CDR1 reads SGHTA; CDR2 reads FQGTGA. V was pared by 5 bases and J by 6 bases, with 14 bases between. The CDR3 nucleotides read TGTGCCAGCAGCAGATCTAGCGAAACCGAGCAGTACTTC. Protein: CASSRSSETEQYF.

The chain links TRBV7-3 to TRBJ2-2, with 7 bases fitting TRBD1. This CDR3 is built from 14 residues. V gave up 8 bases and J gave up 3 bases; unmatched junction bases: 6. Germline CDR1 reads SGHTA; CDR2 reads FQGTGA. The CDR3: CASPRDRDTGELFF. The CDR3 DNA follows: TGTGCCAGCCCCCGGGACAGAGACACCGGGGAGCTGTTTTTT.